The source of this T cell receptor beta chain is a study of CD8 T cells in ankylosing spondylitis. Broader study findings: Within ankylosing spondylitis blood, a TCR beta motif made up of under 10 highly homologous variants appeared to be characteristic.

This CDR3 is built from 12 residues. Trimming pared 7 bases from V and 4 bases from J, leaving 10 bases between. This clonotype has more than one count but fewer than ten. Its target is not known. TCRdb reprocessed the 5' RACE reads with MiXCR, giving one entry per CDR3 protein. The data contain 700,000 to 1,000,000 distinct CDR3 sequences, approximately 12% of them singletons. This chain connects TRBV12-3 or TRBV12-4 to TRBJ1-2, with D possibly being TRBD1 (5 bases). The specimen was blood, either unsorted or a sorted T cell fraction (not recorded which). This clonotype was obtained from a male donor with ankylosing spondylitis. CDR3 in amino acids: CASNRQSYGYTF. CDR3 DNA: TGTGCCAGCAATCGACAGTCCTATGGCTACACCTTC.